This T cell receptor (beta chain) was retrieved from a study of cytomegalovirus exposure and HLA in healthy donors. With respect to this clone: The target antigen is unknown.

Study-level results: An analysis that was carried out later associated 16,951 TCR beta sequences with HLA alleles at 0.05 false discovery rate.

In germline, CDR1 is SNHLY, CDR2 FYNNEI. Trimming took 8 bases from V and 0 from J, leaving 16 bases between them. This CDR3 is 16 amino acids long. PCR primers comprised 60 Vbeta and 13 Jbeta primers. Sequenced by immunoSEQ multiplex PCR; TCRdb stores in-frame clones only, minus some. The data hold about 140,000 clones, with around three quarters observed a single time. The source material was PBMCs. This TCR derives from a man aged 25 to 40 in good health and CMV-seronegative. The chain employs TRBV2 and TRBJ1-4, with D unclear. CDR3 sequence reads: CASGPRAPATNEKLFF. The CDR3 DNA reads TGTGCCAGCGGGCCACGTGCACCTGCAACTAATGAAAAACTGTTTTTT. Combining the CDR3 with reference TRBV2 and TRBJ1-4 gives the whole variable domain EPEVTQTPSHQVTQMGQEVILRCVPISNHLYFYWYRQILGQKVEFLVSFYNNEISEKSEIFDDQFSVERPDGSNFTLKIRSTKLEDSAMYFCASGPRAPATNEKLFFGSGTQLSVL.